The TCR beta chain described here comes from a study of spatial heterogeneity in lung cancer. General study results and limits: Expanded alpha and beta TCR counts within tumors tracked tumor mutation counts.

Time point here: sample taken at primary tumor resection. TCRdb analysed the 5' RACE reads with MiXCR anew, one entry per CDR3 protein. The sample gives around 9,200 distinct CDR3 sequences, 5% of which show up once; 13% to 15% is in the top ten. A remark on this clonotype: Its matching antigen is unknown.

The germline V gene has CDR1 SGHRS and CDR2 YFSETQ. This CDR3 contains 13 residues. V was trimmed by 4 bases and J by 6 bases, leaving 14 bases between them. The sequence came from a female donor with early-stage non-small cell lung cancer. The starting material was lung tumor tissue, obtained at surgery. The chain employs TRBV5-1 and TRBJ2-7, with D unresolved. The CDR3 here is CASSVSVLGEQYF. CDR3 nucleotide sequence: TGCGCCAGCAGCGTCTCTGTCCTCGGCGAGCAGTACTTC.